Listed below are T cell receptor beta chains from one sample, sequenced in a study of T cell responses to AZD1222 COVID-19 vaccine. Measured with immunoSEQ multiplex PCR; TCRdb has only the in-frame clones, and not every one. The sample consists of 150,000 to 200,000 clones, more than 85% of them appearing once. This specimen was peripheral blood, taken 28 days after the second AZD1222 dose. The source is an adult who received the AZD1222 COVID-19 vaccine. Each CDR3 is given without its conserved first and last residue.

j_call,v_call,cdr3_aa
TRBJ2-2,TRBV3-1/TRBV3-2,ASSKGSEGAGGELF
TRBJ2-1,TRBV2,ASSATGGSYNEQF
TRBJ1-1,TRBV6-5,ASSYRGGGTEAF
TRBJ2-2,TRBV5-1,ASSWTSGSPGELF
TRBJ2-1,TRBV5-1,ASSFTTFEQF
TRBJ2-7,TRBV28,ASRGGAGGPEQY
TRBJ1-1,TRBV7-2,ASSFGTGNEAF
TRBJ1-6,TRBV7-3,ASSLGSPGDSPLH
TRBJ2-4,TRBV28,ASSSPTDPLAKNIQY
TRBJ2-7,TRBV5-1,ASSLGLAGGRTYEQY
TRBJ1-1,TRBV9,ASSVEQGGVHRNTEAF
TRBJ2-1,TRBV7-9,ASSSLAGGPGNEQF
TRBJ2-3,TRBV18,ASSLYLGDTQY
TRBJ2-1,TRBV5-1,ASSPGLGQF
TRBJ2-7,TRBV18,ASSGGEQY
TRBJ1-2,TRBV3-1/TRBV3-2,ASSQDPEQGRGGYT
TRBJ2-7,TRBV4-1,ASSQGSYEQY
TRBJ1-6,TRBV4-1,ASTPSGTVASPLH
TRBJ1-1,TRBV3-1/TRBV3-2,ASSQFGGQHEAF
TRBJ2-7,TRBV3-1/TRBV3-2,ASSQIRVGSEQY
TRBJ1-2,TRBV19,ASSIKGQGLNGYT
TRBJ2-7,TRBV28,ASSQDRGQGEQY
TRBJ2-2,TRBV9,ASSVAGGELF
TRBJ1-1,TRBV3-1/TRBV3-2,ASSQDPGQGGSEAF
TRBJ1-3,TRBV5-4,ASSRVDREDGNTIY
TRBJ1-1,TRBV6-5,ASSYSAGPTEAF
TRBJ1-1,TRBV9,ASSAPEGDPNTEAF
TRBJ2-1,TRBV7-3,ASSARALSSSEQF
TRBJ1-2,TRBV28,ASKGWGYFNGYT
TRBJ2-7,TRBV4-1,ASSHPTSGLNEQY
TRBJ2-6,TRBV11-3,ASSPGTGIGGANVLT
TRBJ1-1,TRBV7-9,ASSPGEGIEAF
TRBJ2-5,TRBV11-2,ASSLGLAGAETQY
TRBJ2-1,TRBV7-8,ASSPKEGKYNEQF
TRBJ1-5,TRBV19,ASSQGEGQPQH
TRBJ2-7,TRBV28,ASSQRAGGPHEQY
TRBJ1-1,TRBV5-4,ASSLPGTGYTEAF
TRBJ1-5,TRBV15,ATSRQGNQPQH
TRBJ2-7,TRBV3-1/TRBV3-2,ASSQWGTGKNYEQY
TRBJ2-2,TRBV7-3,ASRTGTENTGELF
TRBJ1-4,TRBV30,AWNRPGTEKLF